The clone carrying this T cell receptor (beta chain) was observed a few times. This specimen belongs to a study of blood T cell repertoires in COVID-19. The data were produced by immunoSEQ multiplex PCR, yet TCRdb's version contains in-frame clones alone and is incomplete. Here the sample spans tens of thousands of clones, about nine tenths being singletons. This CDR3 contains 13 residues. CDR1 is SNHLY and CDR2 is FYNNEI in the germline V gene. J gave up 3 bases and V 7 bases, and 6 bases lay outside the gene matches. This receptor was taken from a man between 60 and 70 years old with active COVID-19. This sequence joins TRBV2 and TRBJ2-7, with TRBD1 identical over 7 bases. The sample taken for sequencing was peripheral blood. The CDR3 bases are TGTGCCAGCAACACAGGGGAGCACTACGAGCAGTACTTC. Its protein product is CASNTGEHYEQYF.